This TCR beta chain was profiled in a study of spatial heterogeneity in lung cancer. Study details: Beta-chain sequences consistently outnumbered alpha-chain sequences in detection. An average of more than ten raw reads was observed per unique TCR and UMI combination.

There are a few counts of this clonotype. Unique molecular identifiers, one per molecule, were present on every TCR cDNA molecule. TCRdb re-called the 5' RACE reads with MiXCR, one entry per CDR3 protein. The sample records about 20,000 distinct CDR3 sequences, approximately 5.8% being singletons. CDR3 length equals 13 residues. The germline V gene has CDR1 SGHTA and CDR2 FQGNSA. The V gene lost 1 base and the J gene lost 8 bases, with 6 bases spanning the gap. Time point described: sample taken at primary tumor resection. Untreated early-stage non-small cell lung cancer patients, fewer than 85 in total, were the donors.

The TCR originated in a male donor with early-stage non-small cell lung cancer. The chain carries TRBV7-2 and TRBJ1-6, with unresolved D. The sequencing here drew on PBMCs, taken at surgery. The CDR3 loop reads CASSLVRDSPLHF. Written as DNA, the CDR3 is TGTGCCAGCAGCTTAGTACGCGATTCACCCCTCCACTTT.